These 2 T cell receptor beta chains were all obtained from the same sample, sequenced in a study of Tregs in tolerant kidney transplant recipients. Assay used: immunoSEQ multiplex PCR; TCRdb lists only in-frame clones, some missing. The sample yields some 250,000 clones, around 82% seen once. The material sequenced was CD4+ T cells from blood. These receptors were obtained from a human donor in good health.

The chain recombines TRBV9 with TRBJ1-1; unclear D gene. Deletions cut 4 bases from V and 0 bases from J, with 7 bases between. The CDR3 is 13 residues long. Germline V gene lookup returns CDR1 SGDLS and CDR2 YYNGEE. The CDR3 bases are TGTGCCAGCAGCCCCACCGTGAACACTGAAGCTTTCTTT. Protein: CASSPTVNTEAFF.

CDR3 nucleotide sequence: TGTGCCAGCAGCTTAGCGTCGGGGGACTATTCCTTTAGGGAGCTGTTTTTT. The encoded protein is CASSLASGDYSFRELFF. This sequence joins TRBV7-2 and TRBJ2-2; 7 nucleotides match TRBD2. Germline V gene sequence: CDR1 SGHTA, CDR2 FQGNSA. The V segment lost 0 bases and the J segment 9 bases; nucleotides outside the gene matches: 13. This CDR3 comprises 17 residues.